These T cell receptor beta chains were read from a single sample in a study of shared clonotypes between healthy human individuals. Data came from immunoSEQ multiplex PCR; TCRdb stores just in-frame clones and leaves some out. This table has about 560,000 clones, around 77% appearing once. Sequenced: PBMCs. These receptors all stem from a woman in her thirties or forties in good health. Some clones in this sample may be carry-over from other donors' samples. Both conserved end residues are part of each CDR3. The D gene is left open where the match is weak. The size of a clone is reported for some rows only, either as once, few or many, or as a class for expanded clones.

DNA | CDR3 | V | D | J | size
TGTGCCAGCAGTGCACCGGGCAACCCTAATGAAAAACTGTTTTTT | CASSAPGNPNEKLFF | TRBV28 | . | TRBJ1-4 | .
TGCGCCAGCAGCGGTCAGACTAGCGGCACAGATACGCAGTATTTT | CASSGQTSGTDTQYF | TRBV5-1 | TRBD2 | TRBJ2-3 | .
TGCGCCAGCAGAAAGGGGACAGATACGCAGTATTTT | CASRKGTDTQYF | TRBV10-1 | . | TRBJ2-3 | .
TGTGCCAGCAGCCAGGACGGGACTAGCGTACAAGAGACCCAGTACTTC | CASSQDGTSVQETQYF | TRBV14 | TRBD2 | TRBJ2-5 | .
TGTGCCTGGGCCGGGACAGGGGACTACGAGCAGTACTTC | CAWAGTGDYEQYF | TRBV30 | TRBD1 | TRBJ2-7 | many
TGTGCCAGCAGTTTATTGGGCGGTTTCAATGAAAAACTGTTTTTT | CASSLLGGFNEKLFF | TRBV27 | . | TRBJ1-4 | .
TGTGCCAGCAGCTTAGGGGGAGACCTTGCGACGCAGTATTTT | CASSLGGDLATQYF | TRBV7-2 | . | TRBJ2-3 | .
TGTGCCAGCAGTTATCAGCCGGGACAGGGTATTGCTTTCTTT | CASSYQPGQGIAFF | TRBV6-5 | TRBD1 | TRBJ1-1 | .
TGTGCCAGCAGCTTACCGACAGGGGGCTTTGGTCGGTTCTTC | CASSLPTGGFGRFF | TRBV7-2 | TRBD1 | TRBJ2-1 | .
TGTGCCAGCAGACCGGGACTAGCGGATTACAATGAGCAGTTCTTC | CASRPGLADYNEQFF | TRBV5-4 | TRBD2 | TRBJ2-1 | .
TGTGCCAGCAGCCCCAGGGGGGGGATTGGGGAGACCCAGTACTTC | CASSPRGGIGETQYF | TRBV11-2 | . | TRBJ2-5 | .
TGCAGTCGAAGGGTACAGGGGGCTTTGGACTTC | CSRRVQGALDF | TRBV20-1 | TRBD1 | TRBJ2-5 | .
TGTGCCAGCTCTCAAAGTGGCAGTACTGGGGCCAACGTCCTGACTTTC | CASSQSGSTGANVLTF | TRBV18 | . | TRBJ2-6 | .
TGTGCCAGCAGCTCTCTAGAAGGGAATCCCCAGCATTTT | CASSSLEGNPQHF | TRBV7-2 | . | TRBJ1-5 | .
TGTGCCAGCACCTTCCCCACAGATAGCAATCAGCCCCAGCATTTT | CASTFPTDSNQPQHF | TRBV2 | . | TRBJ1-5 | .
TGTGCCAGCAGTCCTGTGACAGCATATGGCTACACCTTC | CASSPVTAYGYTF | TRBV6-5 | . | TRBJ1-2 | .
TGTGCCAGCGGGGGACAGTCATCTGGGGCCAACGTCCTGACTTTC | CASGGQSSGANVLTF | TRBV25-1 | TRBD1 | TRBJ2-6 | .
TGTGCCAGCAGCTTAGCTTCGGGCGAGCAGTACTTC | CASSLASGEQYF | TRBV7-9 | . | TRBJ2-7 | once
TGCAGCGTTGACCGACTAGCGGGAGTCGAGCAGTTCTTC | CSVDRLAGVEQFF | TRBV29-1 | TRBD2 | TRBJ2-1 | once
TGCGCCAGCAGCCGAGACATACAGCAAAGCTCCTACGAGCAGTACTTC | CASSRDIQQSSYEQYF | TRBV5-1 | . | TRBJ2-7 | .
TGTGCCAGCAGTTTATTTGGGTTCAATCAGCCCCAGCATTTT | CASSLFGFNQPQHF | TRBV28 | . | TRBJ1-5 | .
TGTGCCAGCAGCACCCGGCTGGTTCCCACAGATACGCAGTATTTT | CASSTRLVPTDTQYF | TRBV7-9 | . | TRBJ2-3 | .
TGTGCCTCAACGGGACAGTTCTATGGCTACACCTTC | CASTGQFYGYTF | TRBV30 | TRBD1 | TRBJ1-2 | .
TGTGCCAGCAGTTTCCGCGGAGTCGGCGAGCAGTACTTC | CASSFRGVGEQYF | TRBV27 | . | TRBJ2-7 | few
TGTGCCTGGAGTGTGCCAGGGAAGGGGAGAGGGGACACTGAAGCTTTCTTT | CAWSVPGKGRGDTEAFF | TRBV30 | . | TRBJ1-1 | .
TGTGCCAGCTCACCACCGAGGTTTCGAGAGACCCAGTACTTC | CASSPPRFRETQYF | TRBV18 | . | TRBJ2-5 | .
TGTGCCACCAGCAGAGATTTATTTAAGTGGTCTGCTGAAGCTTTCTTT | CATSRDLFKWSAEAFF | TRBV15 | . | TRBJ1-1 | .
TGTGCCAGTAGTACCCCCTTCACAGATACGCAGTATTTT | CASSTPFTDTQYF | TRBV19 | . | TRBJ2-3 | .
TGTGCCAGCAGTCAGGAATTGAATCAGCCCCAGCATTTT | CASSQELNQPQHF | TRBV7-3 | . | TRBJ1-5 | few
TGTGCCAGCAGCGAGCACAGGGCTGACTATGGCTACACCTTC | CASSEHRADYGYTF | TRBV7-9 | . | TRBJ1-2 | .
TGTGCCAGCAGCCAAGATCCGCCAGACACAGATACGCAGTATTTT | CASSQDPPDTDTQYF | TRBV14 | . | TRBJ2-3 | few
TGTGCCAGCAGTTTACACCTCTGGGCGGGAGCGCAAAATGAGCAGTTCTTC | CASSLHLWAGAQNEQFF | TRBV28 | TRBD2 | TRBJ2-1 | .
TGTGCCTGGAGTATCGGGACTGGAAACACCATATATTTT | CAWSIGTGNTIYF | TRBV30 | . | TRBJ1-3 | .
TGCGCCAGCAGCTTGGGGGCGGGAGTCGGGTACGAGCAGTACTTC | CASSLGAGVGYEQYF | TRBV5-1 | TRBD2 | TRBJ2-7 | .
TGTGCCAGCAGCCAGACAGGGTGGGCTTTCTTT | CASSQTGWAFF | TRBV5-8 | TRBD1 | TRBJ1-1 | .
TGCAGCGTTGGCCAGCGGGAGTTGGGTGAGCAGTTCTTC | CSVGQRELGEQFF | TRBV29-1 | TRBD2 | TRBJ2-1 | .
TGTGCCAGCAGCCCGACAGGGGAAGGCTCTGGAAACACCATATATTTT | CASSPTGEGSGNTIYF | TRBV21-1 | . | TRBJ1-3 | .
TGTGCCAGCAGCCGGGACAACTCTGGGGCCAACGTCCTGACTTTC | CASSRDNSGANVLTF | TRBV6-4 | . | TRBJ2-6 | many
TGCGCCAGCAGCTTGGGACAGGGTGAAGAGACCCAGTACTTC | CASSLGQGEETQYF | TRBV5-1 | TRBD1 | TRBJ2-5 | .
TGCGCCAGCAGCTTGTCCATAGCGGGAGTCGCAGATACGCAGTATTTT | CASSLSIAGVADTQYF | TRBV5-1 | TRBD2 | TRBJ2-3 | few
TGTGCCAGCAGCTTGGTTACGGGAGCGGTCGGGGAGACCCAGCACTTC | CASSLVTGAVGETQHF | TRBV5-6 | . | TRBJ2-5 | once
TGTGCCTTAAATCCCCAGGTGAACACTGAAGCTTTCTTT | CALNPQVNTEAFF | TRBV30 | . | TRBJ1-1 | .
TGTGCCAGCAGTAGGCCGACAGGGGGTAGGAAGACCCAGTACTTC | CASSRPTGGRKTQYF | TRBV28 | TRBD1 | TRBJ2-5 | .
TGTGCCAGCAGCTTAAATGACAGGGCTTACGAGCAGTACTTC | CASSLNDRAYEQYF | TRBV11-2 | TRBD1 | TRBJ2-7 | .
TGTGCCAGCACCCCCGGGGGAAACCCCTACGAGCAGTACTTC | CASTPGGNPYEQYF | TRBV6-5 | . | TRBJ2-7 | .
TGTGCCAGCAAAAGACCGGGTGGCAATCAGCCCCAGCATTTT | CASKRPGGNQPQHF | TRBV2 | . | TRBJ1-5 | .
TGCAGCGTTGCTTCCACGACAGCAAGCAATCAGCCCCAGCATTTT | CSVASTTASNQPQHF | TRBV29-1 | . | TRBJ1-5 | .
TGCAGCGTTGAAGACGGGCCGACTAATGAAAAACTGTTTTTT | CSVEDGPTNEKLFF | TRBV29-1 | . | TRBJ1-4 | .
TGTGCCAGCTCACCGGCGTCAAACCGGCTTTACACCTTC | CASSPASNRLYTF | TRBV18 | . | TRBJ1-2 | .
TGTGCCAGCATCACCTTGAACACTGAAGCTTTCTTT | CASITLNTEAFF | TRBV7-9 | . | TRBJ1-1 | .
TGTGCCAGCAGTTCAGACAGGGGAGGGCGGGAGACCCAGTACTTC | CASSSDRGGRETQYF | TRBV27 | . | TRBJ2-5 | .
TGTGCCAGCAGCTTAGATCCAGGCCCAGATACGCAGTATTTT | CASSLDPGPDTQYF | TRBV11-2 | . | TRBJ2-3 | .
TGTGCCAGCAGCTTAGTACTCCCTCCCGAGCAGTACTTC | CASSLVLPPEQYF | TRBV7-2 | . | TRBJ2-7 | .
TGTGCCAGCAGTCAGAAGGTCGGGGAGCTGTTTTTT | CASSQKVGELFF | TRBV6-5 | . | TRBJ2-2 | .
TGTGCCAGCAGCTTAACGTTTGGAGATACGCAGTATTTT | CASSLTFGDTQYF | TRBV7-3 | . | TRBJ2-3 | .
TGTGCCAGCAGTTTAGTTGGGCGGGGATCCTACGAGCAGTACTTC | CASSLVGRGSYEQYF | TRBV28 | . | TRBJ2-7 | .
TGTGCCAGTAGTCCTTGGACGGGCAGTACCTACAATGAGCAGTTCTTC | CASSPWTGSTYNEQFF | TRBV19 | . | TRBJ2-1 | .
TGTGCCAGCAGCCCCGGGACTAGCGGGCAAGAGACCCAGTACTTC | CASSPGTSGQETQYF | TRBV5-4 | TRBD2 | TRBJ2-5 | many
TGTGCCAGCAACCGGGAGGCTGAAGCTTTCTTT | CASNREAEAFF | TRBV7-9 | . | TRBJ1-1 | .